This record concerns one T cell receptor (beta chain) sequence. The antigen remains undetermined. This sample is drawn from a study of shared clonotypes between healthy human individuals. Study-wide points: Larger richness was generally estimated for naive than memory subsets. Sequencing depth was a factor that was expected to affect clonotype sharing among donors. Sampling involved blood alone; tissue repertoires likely differ.

Positively selected for CCR7, the CD45RO-negative cells used as naive CD8 cells excluded terminally differentiated effector memory CD45RA+ cells. The CDR3 runs 15 residues. The J segment lost 4 bases and the V segment lost 7 bases, leaving 8 bases of the junction unmatched. Germline V CDR1 and CDR2: WSHSY, SAAADI. TCRdb's copy holds only in-frame clones and misses some; the assay was immunoSEQ multiplex PCR. Of about 2.2 million clones in the sample, over 85% are singletons; the top ten hold 1.5% to 2%. The chain is built from TRBV10-2 and TRBJ1-2; 11 bases line up with TRBD1. The sequenced sample consisted of naive CD8+ T cells from PBMCs. The clonotype was recovered from a young man in good health. Some clones in this sample may be carry-over from other donors' samples. The CDR3 here is CASKAPGQGVYGYTF. The CDR3 DNA reads TGCGCCAGCAAGGCCCCGGGACAGGGGGTCTATGGCTACACCTTC.